This T cell receptor beta chain is from a study of CD8 T cells in Susac syndrome. V was pared by 3 bases and J by 8 bases, with 15 bases between. The CDR3 length is 15 residues. Germline V gene lookup returns CDR1 KGHDR and CDR2 SFDVKD. The RNA, 0.5 to 1 ug, was put through reverse transcription using random hexamers. The immunoSEQ assay covered 54 Vbeta and 13 Jbeta segments for CDR3. TCRdb re-called the immunoSEQ multiplex PCR reads through MiXCR, storing one row per CDR3 protein. The sample lists approximately 170,000 distinct CDR3 sequences; less than 95% were seen once. The chain carries TRBV24-1 and TRBJ1-4, with a tentative D call TRBD1 (5 bases). The source is a human donor with multiple sclerosis. Sequences were obtained from CD4+ T cells from PBMCs. The CDR3 nucleotides are TGTGCCACCAGTGATCCCGGGGCCGAGGGGGAAAAACTGTTTTTT. Protein sequence: CATSDPGAEGEKLFF.